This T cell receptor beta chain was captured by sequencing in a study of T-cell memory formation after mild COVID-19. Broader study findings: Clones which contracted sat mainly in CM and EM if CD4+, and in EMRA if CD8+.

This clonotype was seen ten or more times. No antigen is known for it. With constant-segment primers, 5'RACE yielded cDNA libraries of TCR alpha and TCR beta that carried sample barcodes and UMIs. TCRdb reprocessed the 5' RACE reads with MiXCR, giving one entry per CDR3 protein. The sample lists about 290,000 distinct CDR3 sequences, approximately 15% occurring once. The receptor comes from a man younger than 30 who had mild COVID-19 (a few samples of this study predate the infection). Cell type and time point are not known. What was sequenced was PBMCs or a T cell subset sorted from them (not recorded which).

The CDR3 nucleotides read TGTGCCAGCAGGCTACAGGGGCCCGGGACGCCCCAGCATTTT. This sequence encodes CASRLQGPGTPQHF. The V call is TRBV12-3 or TRBV12-4, the J call TRBJ1-5; 7 bases align to TRBD1. Trimming at V came to 6 bases and at J to 9 bases, leaving 11 bases not matched to a gene. CDR3 length: 14 residues.